This T cell receptor (beta chain) emerged from a study of PD-1 blockade in classical Hodgkin lymphoma. Regarding the study as a whole: No one has yet defined what causes the repertoire differences, which may be disease activity or prior therapy.

There was relapse after autologous stem cell transplantation in every patient, and there was variation in brentuximab vedotin exposure. Magnetic negative selection purified CD4+ T cells from thawed PBMCs. Germline V lookup: CDR1 SGHRS, CDR2 YFSETQ. Trimming took 9 bases from V and 2 from J; bases not matched to a gene: 6. CDR3 length: 14 residues. Only a few counts were recorded for this clone. The target antigen is unknown. Profiling relied on immunoSEQ multiplex PCR, and the TCRdb table lists in-frame clones only, not all of them. The table shows roughly 7,600 clones, with roughly four fifths occurring only once.

The rearrangement uses TRBV5-1 and TRBJ2-2; TRBD2 matches 8 bases. This specimen consisted of CD4+ T cells from blood, obtained at baseline. The clonotype was recovered from a human donor with classical Hodgkin lymphoma. CDR3 loop: CATNSGANTGELFF. CDR3 DNA: TGCGCCACAAATAGCGGGGCAAACACCGGGGAGCTGTTTTTT.